This is a list of T cell receptor beta chains from one sample in a study of blood T cell repertoires in COVID-19. The protocol was immunoSEQ multiplex PCR, while the TCRdb copy is restricted to in-frame clones and leaves out a portion. The table includes around 53,000 clones, less than 85% detected once. Sequencing was done on a sample of peripheral blood. The receptor set was obtained from a man between 65 and 85 years old with active COVID-19. The CDR3 runs from the conserved cysteine through the conserved F or W. Fields, in order: J gene, V gene, clone size, D gene, CDR3 protein, CDR3 DNA. A D gene is named only where the DNA matches it firmly. Clone size is given for some rows only: seen once, a few or many times, or a class if the clone is expanded.

J: TRBJ2-3; V: TRBV30; size: -; D: TRBD2; CDR3: CAWSPGLAGSAQYF; DNA: TGTGCCTGGAGCCCGGGACTAGCGGGGAGCGCGCAGTATTTT
J: TRBJ2-2; V: TRBV2; size: -; D: TRBD1; CDR3: CASSRDRGRTGELFF; DNA: TGTGCCAGCAGCCGAGACAGGGGGCGAACCGGGGAGCTGTTTTTT
J: TRBJ2-3; V: TRBV6-2/TRBV6-3; size: -; D: TRBD1; CDR3: CASSPGQGIDTQYF; DNA: TGTGCCAGCAGTCCGGGACAGGGAATAGATACGCAGTATTTT
J: TRBJ2-1; V: TRBV7-9; size: -; D: -; CDR3: CASSQLMTGAYNEQFF; DNA: TGTGCCAGCAGCCAACTAATGACGGGAGCCTACAATGAGCAGTTCTTC
J: TRBJ1-1; V: TRBV7-9; size: -; D: -; CDR3: CASSLALGGATEAFF; DNA: TGTGCCAGCAGCTTAGCGCTCGGGGGGGCCACTGAAGCTTTCTTT
J: TRBJ2-1; V: TRBV30; size: -; D: TRBD2; CDR3: CAWSESGRFEKGSYNEQFF; DNA: TGTGCCTGGAGTGAAAGCGGGAGGTTCGAGAAAGGCTCCTACAATGAGCAGTTCTTC
J: TRBJ2-3; V: TRBV18; size: -; D: TRBD2; CDR3: CASSQTSGTKNTQYF; DNA: TGTGCCAGCTCTCAGACTAGCGGGACAAAGAATACGCAGTATTTT
J: TRBJ2-3; V: TRBV4-3; size: -; D: TRBD2; CDR3: CASSLEAGDTDTQYF; DNA: TGCGCCAGCAGCCTCGAAGCGGGAGATACAGATACGCAGTATTTT
J: TRBJ2-7; V: TRBV6-5; size: -; D: -; CDR3: CASSYSIIGGYEQYF; DNA: TGTGCCAGCAGTTACTCGATTATAGGGGGCTACGAGCAGTACTTC
J: TRBJ1-5; V: TRBV11-2; size: -; D: -; CDR3: CASSLARYQPQHF; DNA: TGTGCCAGCAGCTTAGCCCGGTATCAGCCCCAGCATTTT
J: TRBJ1-1; V: TRBV5-6; size: few; D: -; CDR3: CASSLTGYTEAFF; DNA: TGTGCCAGCAGCTTGACAGGTTACACTGAAGCTTTCTTT
J: TRBJ2-7; V: TRBV5-6; size: many; D: TRBD2; CDR3: CASSPLAEIYEQYF; DNA: TGTGCCAGCAGCCCACTAGCGGAAATATACGAGCAGTACTTC
J: TRBJ2-3; V: TRBV18; size: -; D: TRBD2; CDR3: CASSPTGGETQYF; DNA: TGTGCCAGCTCACCGACGGGGGGGGAAACGCAGTATTTT
J: TRBJ1-2; V: TRBV10-3; size: -; D: TRBD1; CDR3: CAISAQQGKGAKNYGYTF; DNA: TGTGCCATCAGTGCCCAGCAGGGAAAGGGGGCGAAAAACTATGGCTACACCTTC
J: TRBJ1-2; V: TRBV28; size: -; D: TRBD1; CDR3: CASSPRTGKLYTF; DNA: TGTGCCAGCAGTCCCAGGACAGGGAAGCTCTACACCTTC
J: TRBJ2-7; V: TRBV30; size: -; D: TRBD1; CDR3: CAWATGGSYEQYF; DNA: TGTGCCTGGGCGACAGGGGGAAGCTACGAGCAGTACTTC
J: TRBJ2-5; V: TRBV30; size: few; D: TRBD2; CDR3: CAWSPGLAMGSETQYF; DNA: TGTGCCTGGAGTCCAGGACTAGCTATGGGTTCGGAGACCCAGTACTTC
J: TRBJ1-1; V: TRBV7-8; size: -; D: -; CDR3: CASSLAERRGGAFF; DNA: TGTGCCAGCAGCTTAGCGGAGAGAAGAGGCGGGGCTTTCTTT
J: TRBJ1-1; V: TRBV6-5; size: -; D: -; CDR3: CASESQAEAFF; DNA: TGTGCCAGCGAGAGCCAGGCTGAAGCTTTCTTT
J: TRBJ2-7; V: TRBV7-2; size: -; D: -; CDR3: CASSLGWGRAEQYF; DNA: TGTGCCAGCAGCTTAGGGTGGGGCCGAGCCGAGCAGTACTTC
J: TRBJ2-5; V: TRBV2; size: -; D: -; CDR3: CASISSGETQYF; DNA: TGTGCCAGCATCTCTTCAGGGGAGACCCAGTACTTC
J: TRBJ2-7; V: TRBV4-1; size: -; D: TRBD2; CDR3: CASSPKLAGGQYEQYF; DNA: TGCGCCAGCAGCCCGAAACTAGCGGGAGGCCAATACGAGCAGTACTTC
J: TRBJ2-5; V: TRBV5-1; size: -; D: -; CDR3: CASSLAPGGRETQYF; DNA: TGCGCCAGCAGCTTGGCGCCAGGGGGGCGGGAGACCCAGTACTTC
J: TRBJ2-1; V: TRBV29-1; size: -; D: TRBD2; CDR3: CSVATSGRRNEQFF; DNA: TGCAGCGTCGCGACTAGCGGGAGACGCAATGAGCAGTTCTTC
J: TRBJ2-2; V: TRBV7-9; size: -; D: TRBD2; CDR3: CASSPLTSGRAGRTGELFF; DNA: TGTGCCAGCAGCCCCCTGACTAGCGGGAGGGCCGGAAGAACCGGGGAGCTGTTTTTT
J: TRBJ2-6; V: TRBV6-1; size: -; D: TRBD2; CDR3: CASSGSRGVGANVLTF; DNA: TGTGCCAGCAGTGGGTCGCGGGGGGTTGGGGCCAACGTCCTGACTTTC
J: TRBJ1-1; V: TRBV18; size: -; D: -; CDR3: CASSPALEGRLTEAFF; DNA: TGTGCCAGCTCACCAGCCCTGGAGGGACGGTTGACTGAAGCTTTCTTT
J: TRBJ2-4; V: TRBV30; size: -; D: -; CDR3: CAWSVYGGAGAKNIQYF; DNA: TGTGCCTGGAGTGTATATGGGGGGGCAGGGGCCAAAAACATTCAGTACTTC
J: TRBJ2-2; V: TRBV7-2; size: -; D: TRBD1; CDR3: CASSLWGTGGTGELFF; DNA: TGTGCCAGCAGCTTATGGGGGACAGGGGGCACCGGGGAGCTGTTTTTT
J: TRBJ2-5; V: TRBV18; size: -; D: TRBD1; CDR3: CASHGTGRETQYF; DNA: TGTGCCAGCCACGGGACAGGGAGAGAGACCCAGTACTTC
J: TRBJ2-7; V: TRBV5-1; size: -; D: TRBD2; CDR3: CASSLGLSGRADEQYF; DNA: TGCGCCAGCAGCTTGGGTCTCAGCGGGAGGGCCGACGAGCAGTACTTC
J: TRBJ1-3; V: TRBV24-1; size: -; D: -; CDR3: CATSDSGGGNTIYF; DNA: TGTGCCACCAGTGATTCGGGGGGAGGAAACACCATATATTTT
J: TRBJ1-2; V: TRBV4-3; size: -; D: TRBD1; CDR3: CASSPNPRDSRTYGYTF; DNA: TGCGCCAGCAGCCCGAATCCCCGGGACAGCCGAACCTATGGCTACACCTTC
J: TRBJ2-3; V: TRBV5-4; size: -; D: -; CDR3: CASSLSLGGADTQYF; DNA: TGTGCCAGCAGCTTGTCGCTGGGAGGCGCAGATACGCAGTATTTT
J: TRBJ1-3; V: TRBV5-5; size: -; D: -; CDR3: CASSLGHLSGNTIYF; DNA: TGTGCCAGCAGCCTTGGACACCTCTCTGGAAACACCATATATTTT
J: TRBJ2-7; V: TRBV6-5; size: -; D: TRBD2; CDR3: CASRTTSGRSYEQYF; DNA: TGTGCCAGCAGGACGACTAGCGGGAGGTCTTACGAGCAGTACTTC
J: TRBJ2-5; V: TRBV3-1/TRBV3-2; size: -; D: -; CDR3: CASSQETGTKETQYF; DNA: TGTGCCAGCAGCCAAGAAACAGGGACAAAAGAGACCCAGTACTTC
J: TRBJ1-1; V: TRBV7-9; size: once; D: -; CDR3: CASSHRLQPPGAEAFF; DNA: TGTGCCAGCAGCCACCGCCTCCAGCCGCCAGGGGCTGAAGCTTTCTTT
J: TRBJ1-4; V: TRBV7-2; size: once; D: -; CDR3: CASSLLRSTNEKLFF; DNA: TGTGCCAGCAGCTTATTACGGTCAACTAATGAAAAACTGTTTTTT
J: TRBJ2-3; V: TRBV6-6; size: -; D: TRBD1; CDR3: CASVGQITDTQYF; DNA: TGTGCCAGCGTGGGACAGATCACAGATACGCAGTATTTT
J: TRBJ2-1; V: TRBV2; size: many; D: TRBD1; CDR3: CASSDVRQGSNEQFF; DNA: TGTGCCAGCAGCGACGTTAGACAGGGGTCCAATGAGCAGTTCTTC
J: TRBJ2-2; V: TRBV7-8; size: -; D: -; CDR3: CASRLGRGTGELFF; DNA: TGTGCCAGCAGGCTGGGTCGGGGGACCGGGGAGCTGTTTTTT
J: TRBJ2-5; V: TRBV20-1; size: -; D: TRBD2; CDR3: CSASSSGGRKETQYF; DNA: TGCAGTGCTAGTTCCTCGGGCGGGAGGAAGGAGACCCAGTACTTC
J: TRBJ2-7; V: TRBV27; size: -; D: TRBD1; CDR3: CASTLDGTGFYEQYF; DNA: TGTGCCAGCACCCTCGACGGGACAGGATTCTACGAGCAGTACTTC
J: TRBJ1-6; V: TRBV14; size: -; D: TRBD1; CDR3: CASSQDPGQANSPLHF; DNA: TGTGCCAGCAGCCAAGACCCCGGACAGGCCAATTCACCCCTCCACTTT
J: TRBJ1-3; V: TRBV27; size: -; D: TRBD1; CDR3: CASSRQGPFSGNTIYF; DNA: TGTGCCAGCAGCAGACAGGGCCCTTTCTCTGGAAACACCATATATTTT
J: TRBJ1-4; V: TRBV21-1; size: -; D: -; CDR3: CASSNYSATNEKLFF; DNA: TGTGCCAGCAGCAATTACAGTGCAACTAATGAAAAACTGTTTTTT
J: TRBJ1-2; V: TRBV28; size: -; D: -; CDR3: CASSLWQGNGYTF; DNA: TGTGCCAGCAGTTTATGGCAGGGGAATGGCTACACCTTC
J: TRBJ2-5; V: TRBV4-1; size: -; D: -; CDR3: CASSQVRGETQYF; DNA: TGCGCCAGCAGCCAAGTCCGAGGAGAGACCCAGTACTTC
J: TRBJ2-1; V: TRBV27; size: -; D: -; CDR3: CASSFGGLSHNEQFF; DNA: TGTGCCAGCAGTTTTGGAGGGTTGTCCCACAATGAGCAGTTCTTC
J: TRBJ2-1; V: TRBV7-9; size: -; D: TRBD2; CDR3: CASSQETGLAGQNNEQFF; DNA: TGTGCCAGCAGTCAGGAAACGGGACTAGCGGGGCAAAACAATGAGCAGTTCTTC
J: TRBJ2-5; V: TRBV18; size: -; D: -; CDR3: CASSLPMETQYF; DNA: TGTGCCAGCTCACTCCCTATGGAGACCCAGTACTTC
J: TRBJ1-4; V: TRBV19; size: -; D: -; CDR3: CASTPRERDLATNEKLFF; DNA: TGTGCCAGTACCCCCCGGGAGAGGGACCTCGCAACTAATGAAAAACTGTTTTTT
J: TRBJ1-2; V: TRBV18; size: -; D: -; CDR3: CASSPTGNYGYTF; DNA: TGTGCCAGCTCACCAACAGGGAACTATGGCTACACCTTC
J: TRBJ2-7; V: TRBV3-1/TRBV3-2; size: -; D: -; CDR3: CASSQGNRAYEQYF; DNA: TGTGCCAGCAGCCAAGGAAATCGGGCCTACGAGCAGTACTTC
J: TRBJ2-1; V: TRBV5-1; size: -; D: -; CDR3: CASSFSATEQFF; DNA: TGCGCCAGCAGCTTCAGCGCAACTGAGCAGTTCTTC
J: TRBJ1-3; V: TRBV19; size: -; D: -; CDR3: CASHRGSGNTIYF; DNA: TGTGCCAGTCATCGGGGCTCTGGAAACACCATATATTTT
J: TRBJ2-2; V: TRBV5-6; size: -; D: TRBD2; CDR3: CASSSGLAWTGELFF; DNA: TGTGCCAGCAGCTCGGGACTAGCGTGGACCGGGGAGCTGTTTTTT